One sample yielded the 31 T cell receptor beta chains listed below, sequenced in a study of Ad26.COV2.S vaccination and SARS-CoV-2 variants. TCRdb's table, derived via immunoSEQ multiplex PCR, lists solely in-frame clones and lacks some. The sample has about 440,000 clones, 90% seen once. The treatment here: about 20 received Ad26.COV2.S at low or high dose, single or two shots; five or six received placebo; per-sample allocation not given. On day 63 after the first injection, vaccine and placebo recipients gave samples. The specimen was peripheral blood, collected in a trial of Ad26.COV2.S vaccine versus placebo. The receptors originated from a person aged 18-60 years who received the Ad26.COV2.S COVID-19 vaccine or a placebo.

This chain uses TRBV7-3 with TRBJ2-3; D gene ambiguous. CDR3 size: 14 residues. Between the trimmed V and J ends, which lost 5 bases and 0 bases, there was a span of 9 bases. CDR1 SGHTA and CDR2 FQGTGA come from the germline V gene. CDR3 in amino acids: CASSPKSSTDTQYF. The CDR3 DNA follows: TGTGCCAGCAGCCCGAAGAGCAGCACAGATACGCAGTATTTT.

Only one count was recorded for this clone. This rearrangement joins TRBV11-1 to TRBJ1-6; D gene ambiguous. CDR3 length: 11 amino acids. Trimming shortened V by 4 bases and J by 7 bases, and 2 bases separated the two germline ends. Germline lookup yields CDR1 SGHAT and CDR2 FQDESV (reference sequence). CDR3 amino acids: CASSSNSPLHF. The CDR3 coding sequence is TGTGCCAGCAGCTCGAATTCACCCCTCCACTTT.

The rearrangement links TRBV7-2 to TRBJ2-4; D unresolved. Between the trimmed V and J ends, which lost 0 bases and 8 bases, there was a span of 20 bases. Per the germline V gene, CDR1 is SGHTA and CDR2 is FQGNSA. The CDR3 runs 17 residues. CDR3 sequence (DNA): TGTGCCAGCAGCTTAGCGCTCCTAGAAGGAAGCGACGACATTCAGTACTTC. It is translated as CASSLALLEGSDDIQYF.

The rearrangement links TRBV19 to TRBJ1-1, with 8 bases identical to TRBD1. CDR3 length: 14 amino acids. V lost 4 bases and J lost 2; bases outside the gene matches: 3. CDR1 and CDR2 from the germline V gene are LNHDA and SQIVND (reference sequence). The CDR3 sequence is CASSNDRGNTEAFF. Here the CDR3 DNA reads TGTGCCAGTAGTAACGACAGGGGCAACACTGAAGCTTTCTTT.

This rearrangement joins TRBV11-2 to TRBJ1-3; the D is unclear. Germline values: CDR1 SGHAT, CDR2 FQNNGV. CDR3 length: 17 amino acids. Trimming pared 0 bases from V and 4 bases from J, leaving 16 bases between. The CDR3 DNA reads TGTGCCAGCAGCTTAGAAGGCCGCGCCATTTTCGGAAACACCATATATTTT. It encodes CASSLEGRAIFGNTIYF.

V gene TRBV6-5 combines with J gene TRBJ1-5, with a possible D match to TRBD1 (6 bases). Trimming left V 4 bases short and J 6 bases short, with 13 bases between. Per germline, CDR1 MNHEY and CDR2 SVGAGI. The CDR3 has 14 amino acids. The CDR3 is CASSSQGGGQPQHF. In nucleotides, the CDR3 is TGTGCCAGCAGTTCACAGGGAGGAGGTCAGCCCCAGCATTTT.

The chain joins TRBV21-1 to TRBJ2-3. TRBV21-1 represents a pseudogene. The CDR3 length is 16 residues. The CDR3 sequence is CASSKDIRCEDDTQYF. DNA of the CDR3: TGTGCCAGCAGCAAAGATATCAGGTGTGAGGATGATACGCAGTATTTT.

This clone showed up just once. The chain joins TRBV5-4 to TRBJ2-7; D assignment may be TRBD1 or TRBD2 (5 bases each). Germline V CDR1 and CDR2: SGHNT, YYREEE (reference sequence). This CDR3 is 15 amino acids long. Deletions cut 2 bases from V and 2 bases from J, with 14 bases between. This chain's CDR3 is CASSFGTYRTYEQYF. The CDR3 DNA reads TGTGCCAGCAGCTTTGGGACGTACCGTACCTACGAGCAGTACTTC.

This clone was counted only a few times. The rearrangement links TRBV27 to TRBJ2-2; D not resolved. CDR3 length: 15 amino acids. V lost 1 base, J lost 0 bases, and 6 bases lay in between. Germline CDR1 and CDR2: MNHEY and SMNVEV (reference sequence). In DNA, the CDR3 is TGTGCCAGCAGTTTATTTGCAGCGAACACCGGGGAGCTGTTTTTT. It codes for CASSLFAANTGELFF.

This rearrangement joins TRBV19 to TRBJ2-7; no reliable D call. Germline lookup yields CDR1 LNHDA and CDR2 SQIVND (reference sequence). The CDR3 sequence is 14 residues long. Trimming took 3 bases from V and 0 from J, leaving 9 bases between them. The CDR3 region is CASSILENSYEQYF. CDR3 bases: TGTGCCAGTAGTATCCTGGAGAACTCCTACGAGCAGTACTTC.

This chain uses TRBV19 with TRBJ2-3; D is possibly TRBD1 (6 bases). The CDR3 is made up of 15 amino acids. V shed 7 bases and J shed 1 base, with 15 bases lying between them. Germline CDR1 and CDR2: LNHDA and SQIVND (reference sequence). The CDR3 is CASTLVAGGTDTQYF. The CDR3 nucleotides are TGTGCCAGTACCCTCGTGGCAGGGGGCACAGATACGCAGTATTTT.

The chain recombines TRBV5-1 with TRBJ2-5, with unresolved D. Germline V gene lookup returns CDR1 SGHRS and CDR2 YFSETQ. This CDR3 comprises 12 residues. V was cut by 1 base and J by 4 bases, with 5 bases left in between. Written as DNA, the CDR3 is TGCGCCAGCAGCTTGAACCGAGAGACCCAGTACTTC. This codes for CASSLNRETQYF.

This chain connects TRBV7-9 to TRBJ2-3, with 10 nucleotides matching TRBD2. The CDR3 spans 18 residues. Germline-derived CDR1 and CDR2 are SEHNR and FQNEAQ (reference sequence). The junction had 10 bases not matched to a gene; V was cut back by 4 bases and J by 0 bases. In DNA, the CDR3 is TGTGCCAGCAGCTCCGGACTAGCGGAATACCCTAGCACAGATACGCAGTATTTT. As protein: CASSSGLAEYPSTDTQYF.

The rearrangement joins TRBV3-1 (or the pseudogene TRBV3-2) to TRBJ2-5, with 7 bases matching TRBD1. Germline lookup yields CDR1 LGHDT and CDR2 YNNKEL (reference sequence). The CDR3 runs to 13 residues. V was pared by 6 bases and J by 2 bases, with 3 bases of the junction left unmatched. The CDR3 spells CASSGTEQETQYF. CDR3 DNA: TGTGCCAGCAGTGGGACAGAGCAAGAGACCCAGTACTTC.

The V gene is TRBV7-8, the J gene TRBJ2-1, with D unclear. This CDR3 comprises 13 residues. V was pared by 5 bases and J by 0 bases, with 5 bases between. Germline CDR1 reads SGHVS; CDR2 reads FQNEAQ. CDR3 in DNA: TGTGCCAGCAGCCGGCGCTCCTACAATGAGCAGTTCTTC. Translated, it gives CASSRRSYNEQFF.

This rearrangement joins TRBV19 to TRBJ1-2; the D gene is possibly TRBD1 (6 bases). Trimming cost V 7 bases and J 3 bases, with 18 bases left between them. The CDR3 spans 15 residues. From germline, CDR1 is LNHDA and CDR2 SQIVND (reference sequence). DNA of the CDR3: TGTGCCAGTATCATGAGTGGGGGCGCCGACTATGGCTACACCTTC. Residues: CASIMSGGADYGYTF.

This sequence joins TRBV25-1 and TRBJ1-2, with no clear D. The CDR3 runs 14 residues. Trimming pared 4 bases from V and 4 bases from J, leaving 13 bases between. Looked up from germline, CDR1 is MGHDK and CDR2 is SYGVNS. CDR3: CASSAVGNFYGYTF. CDR3 DNA sequence: TGTGCCAGCAGTGCCGTAGGGAACTTCTATGGCTACACCTTC.

The chain joins TRBV24-1 to TRBJ2-2; D possibly uses TRBD1 or TRBD2 (5 bases each). Trimming stripped 9 bases from V and 3 bases from J, with 7 bases between. The CDR3 spans 12 residues. Looked up from germline, CDR1 is KGHDR and CDR2 is SFDVKD. The CDR3 spells CATRGDTGELFF. The CDR3, as DNA: TGTGCCACCCGAGGGGACACCGGGGAGCTGTTTTTT.

The chain carries TRBV7-3 and TRBJ1-3; D is possibly TRBD1 (5 bases). Germline V gene data show CDR1 as SGHTA and CDR2 as FQGTGA. The CDR3 extends over 14 amino acids. V was pared by 5 bases and J by 3 bases, with 11 bases between. The CDR3 sequence is CASSVGGFGNTIYF. Here the CDR3 DNA reads TGTGCCAGCAGCGTTGGGGGTTTTGGAAACACCATATATTTT.

This chain uses TRBV11-2 with TRBJ1-1; 7 nucleotides match TRBD1. The CDR3 has 16 residues. Germline V lookup: CDR1 SGHAT, CDR2 FQNNGV. The V and J ends lost 5 bases and 1 base, in that order; junction bases with no gene match: 10. The CDR3 is CASSLRWGQSNTEAFF. CDR3 DNA sequence: TGTGCCAGCAGCCTTAGGTGGGGACAGTCGAACACTGAAGCTTTCTTT.

The chain carries TRBV28 and TRBJ2-7; tentatively, D is TRBD1 (6 bases). Germline values: CDR1 MDHEN, CDR2 SYDVKM. CDR3 size: 14 residues. V was trimmed by 6 bases and J by 4 bases, leaving 16 bases between them. This CDR3 reads CASSLGGNPYEQYF. The CDR3 coding sequence is TGTGCCAGCAGCCTAGGGGGAAACCCGTACGAGCAGTACTTC.

V and J are TRBV7-9 and TRBJ2-5, with D possibly TRBD2 on 5 matching bases. This CDR3 spans 15 amino acids. Deletions cut 5 bases from V and 5 bases from J, with 18 bases between. CDR1 and CDR2 (germline): SEHNR, FQNEAQ (reference sequence). The CDR3 bases are TGTGCCAGCAGCCCGGACGGAAGGAGGAGGGAGACCCAGTACTTC. It yields the protein CASSPDGRRRETQYF. Complete variable domain (other parts from reference TRBV7-9 and TRBJ2-5): DTGVSQNPRHKITKRGQNVTFRCDPISEHNRLYWYRQTLGQGPEFLTYFQNEAQLEKSRLLSDRFSAERPKGSFSTLEIQRTEQGDSAMYLCASSPDGRRRETQYFGPGTRLLVL.

V is TRBV2 and J is TRBJ2-5, with D tentatively TRBD2 (6 bases). In germline, CDR1 is SNHLY, CDR2 FYNNEI. V was pared by 8 bases and J by 4 bases, with 8 bases between. The CDR3 has 11 residues. The DNA of the CDR3 is TGTGCCAGCGGTAGCGGAGAGACCCAGTACTTC. Translation gives CASGSGETQYF.

The chain carries TRBV20-1 and TRBJ2-1; D not certain. The CDR3 length is 11 residues. CDR1 is DFQATT, CDR2 SNEGSKA, per germline (reference sequence). The V gene lost 3 bases and the J gene lost 7 bases, with 7 bases spanning the gap. The CDR3 DNA reads as TGCAGTGCTAGCGTCATGAATGAGCAGTTCTTC. Encoded protein: CSASVMNEQFF.

Only one count was recorded for this clone. This chain joins TRBV7-9 and TRBJ2-1; 8 bases line up with TRBD2. Germline V CDR1 and CDR2: SEHNR, FQNEAQ (reference sequence). The CDR3 contains 15 residues. J was trimmed by 10 bases and V by 1 base; bases with no gene match: 9. The CDR3 reads CASSLVAGTDGEQFF. DNA for the CDR3: TGTGCCAGCAGCTTAGTAGCGGGGACCGATGGAGAGCAGTTCTTC.

This chain joins TRBV5-1 and TRBJ1-2; 12 bases align to TRBD1. This CDR3 is built from 17 residues. Germline V gives CDR1 SGHRS, CDR2 YFSETQ. The trim removed 4 bases at V and 4 bases at J, leaving 11 bases unmatched. The CDR3 sequence is CASSPAGGQGASYGYTF. The CDR3 bases are TGCGCCAGCAGCCCCGCGGGGGGACAGGGGGCTAGCTATGGCTACACCTTC.

This chain uses TRBV5-1 with TRBJ1-3; D call uncertain. This CDR3 spans 17 amino acids. CDR1 and CDR2 (germline): SGHRS, YFSETQ. The V end was cut by 4 bases, the J end by 3 bases, with 20 bases between. In nucleotides, the CDR3 is TGCGCCAGCAGCGCTGGACGGGCACAAGCGAGTGGAAACACCATATATTTT. Its translation is CASSAGRAQASGNTIYF. Combining the CDR3 with reference TRBV5-1 and TRBJ1-3 gives the whole variable domain KAGVTQTPRYLIKTRGQQVTLSCSPISGHRSVSWYQQTPGQGLQFLFEYFSETQRNKGNFPGRFSGRQFSNSRSEMNVSTLELGDSALYLCASSAGRAQASGNTIYFGEGSWLTVV.

The chain employs TRBV5-1 and TRBJ2-7; D unclear. Trimming cost V 5 bases and J 2 bases, with 14 bases left between them. Germline CDR1 and CDR2: SGHRS and YFSETQ. The CDR3 runs to 14 residues. The CDR3 sequence is CASRDAGYTYEQYF. CDR3 nucleotides: TGCGCCAGCAGAGATGCAGGTTACACCTACGAGCAGTACTTC.

The genes are TRBV9 and TRBJ2-3; maybe TRBD1 (7 bases). The CDR3 runs 15 residues. Germline V gives CDR1 SGDLS, CDR2 YYNGEE. The ends were cut back, 2 bases at V and 2 bases at J, with 12 bases in the middle. CDR3 in amino acids: CASSVRGEFTDTQYF. The CDR3 DNA sequence: TGTGCCAGCAGCGTCAGGGGGGAGTTCACAGATACGCAGTATTTT.

The rearrangement uses TRBV24-1 and TRBJ1-2, with D uncertain. V shed 4 bases and J shed 4 bases, with 6 bases lying between them. Per germline, CDR1 KGHDR and CDR2 SFDVKD. The CDR3 runs to 12 residues. CDR3 in DNA: TGTGCCACCAGTGACCGGACCTATGGCTACACCTTC. Protein product: CATSDRTYGYTF.

The chain combines TRBV6-2 or TRBV6-3 with TRBJ2-7; 8 bases fit TRBD1. The V gene end was trimmed by 6 bases and the J gene end by 1 base; junction bases not matched to a gene: 11. CDR1 and CDR2 (germline): MNHEY, SVGEGT. CDR3 length: 16 amino acids. The CDR3: CASSLPDRGLSYEQYF. The DNA for the CDR3 is TGTGCCAGCAGCCTCCCCGACAGGGGCCTATCCTACGAGCAGTACTTC.